This section outlines one T cell receptor beta chain sequence together with its context. Antigen specificity is unknown. This sample was included in a study of post-analysis software for immune sequencing data. Trimming pared 2 bases from V and 0 bases from J, leaving 5 bases between. Germline V gene data show CDR1 as DFQATT and CDR2 as SNEGSKA (reference sequence). The CDR3 is made up of 13 amino acids. Unique molecular identifiers were present in the TCR beta cDNA libraries. TCRdb re-derived calls from the PCR reads in MiXCR, one entry per CDR3 protein. The sample consists of hundreds of thousands of distinct CDR3 sequences, roughly 30% of them appearing once. General study findings and limits: Higher frequency in patients than in controls was seen for about five TRBV segments, with TRBV5-6, TRBV5-1 and TRBV20-1 among them. F measure grouped same-batch samples tightly together. In multiple sclerosis, normalized Chao1 diversity was significantly below that of controls.

The chain carries TRBV20-1 and TRBJ2-4, with D unresolved. This receptor was taken from a girl between 5 and 17 years old with multiple sclerosis. Sequenced sample: blood. Written as DNA, the CDR3 is TGCAGTGCTAGACCTCTAGCCAAAAACATTCAGTACTTC. Encoded protein: CSARPLAKNIQYF.